This TCR beta chain emerged from a study of T cell changes during pregnancy in multiple sclerosis. Here immunoSEQ multiplex PCR was the method, and the copy in TCRdb shows in-frame clones only, minus some. The sample has 60,000 to 90,000 clones; approximately 91% are singletons. V lost 4 bases and J lost 3, with 12 bases in between. The length of the CDR3 is 14 residues. Germline V gives CDR1 LNHDA, CDR2 SQIVND (reference sequence). The chain recombines TRBV19 with TRBJ1-2; no clear D. The receptor comes from a female donor with multiple sclerosis, enrolled in a pregnancy study. Here the sequenced sample was peripheral blood, taken before pregnancy. The CDR3 DNA reads as TGTGCCAGTAGTACTGTACGCGCCGACTATGGCTACACCTTC. This gives the protein CASSTVRADYGYTF.